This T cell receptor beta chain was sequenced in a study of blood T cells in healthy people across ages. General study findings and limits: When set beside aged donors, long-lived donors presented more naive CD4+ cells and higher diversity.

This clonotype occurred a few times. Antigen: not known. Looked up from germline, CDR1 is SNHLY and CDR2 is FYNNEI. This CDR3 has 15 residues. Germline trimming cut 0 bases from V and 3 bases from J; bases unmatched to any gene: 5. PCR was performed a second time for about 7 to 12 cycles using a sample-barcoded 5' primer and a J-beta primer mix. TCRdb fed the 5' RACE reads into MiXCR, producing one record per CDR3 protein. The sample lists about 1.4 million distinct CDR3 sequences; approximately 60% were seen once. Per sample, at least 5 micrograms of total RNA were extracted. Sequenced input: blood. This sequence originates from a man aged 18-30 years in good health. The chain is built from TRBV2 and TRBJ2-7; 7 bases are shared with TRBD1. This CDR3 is CASSEAPGQHYEQYF. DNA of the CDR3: TGTGCCAGCAGTGAAGCGCCGGGACAGCACTACGAGCAGTACTTC.